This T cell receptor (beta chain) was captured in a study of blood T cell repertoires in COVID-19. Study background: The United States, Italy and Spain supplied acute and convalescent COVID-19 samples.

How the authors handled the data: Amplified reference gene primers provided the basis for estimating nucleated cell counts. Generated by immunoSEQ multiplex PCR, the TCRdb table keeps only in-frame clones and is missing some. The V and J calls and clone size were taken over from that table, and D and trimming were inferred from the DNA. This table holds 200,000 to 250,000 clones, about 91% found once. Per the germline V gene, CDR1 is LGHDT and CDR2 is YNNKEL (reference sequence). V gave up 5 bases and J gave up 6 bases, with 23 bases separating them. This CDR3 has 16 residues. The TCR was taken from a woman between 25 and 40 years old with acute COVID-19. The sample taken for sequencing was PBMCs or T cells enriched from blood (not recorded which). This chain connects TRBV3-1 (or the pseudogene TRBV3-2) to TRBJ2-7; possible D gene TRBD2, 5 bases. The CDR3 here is CASSSHGQQAGGEQYF. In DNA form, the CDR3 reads TGTGCCAGCAGCTCACACGGTCAGCAGGCGGGTGGCGAGCAGTACTTC.